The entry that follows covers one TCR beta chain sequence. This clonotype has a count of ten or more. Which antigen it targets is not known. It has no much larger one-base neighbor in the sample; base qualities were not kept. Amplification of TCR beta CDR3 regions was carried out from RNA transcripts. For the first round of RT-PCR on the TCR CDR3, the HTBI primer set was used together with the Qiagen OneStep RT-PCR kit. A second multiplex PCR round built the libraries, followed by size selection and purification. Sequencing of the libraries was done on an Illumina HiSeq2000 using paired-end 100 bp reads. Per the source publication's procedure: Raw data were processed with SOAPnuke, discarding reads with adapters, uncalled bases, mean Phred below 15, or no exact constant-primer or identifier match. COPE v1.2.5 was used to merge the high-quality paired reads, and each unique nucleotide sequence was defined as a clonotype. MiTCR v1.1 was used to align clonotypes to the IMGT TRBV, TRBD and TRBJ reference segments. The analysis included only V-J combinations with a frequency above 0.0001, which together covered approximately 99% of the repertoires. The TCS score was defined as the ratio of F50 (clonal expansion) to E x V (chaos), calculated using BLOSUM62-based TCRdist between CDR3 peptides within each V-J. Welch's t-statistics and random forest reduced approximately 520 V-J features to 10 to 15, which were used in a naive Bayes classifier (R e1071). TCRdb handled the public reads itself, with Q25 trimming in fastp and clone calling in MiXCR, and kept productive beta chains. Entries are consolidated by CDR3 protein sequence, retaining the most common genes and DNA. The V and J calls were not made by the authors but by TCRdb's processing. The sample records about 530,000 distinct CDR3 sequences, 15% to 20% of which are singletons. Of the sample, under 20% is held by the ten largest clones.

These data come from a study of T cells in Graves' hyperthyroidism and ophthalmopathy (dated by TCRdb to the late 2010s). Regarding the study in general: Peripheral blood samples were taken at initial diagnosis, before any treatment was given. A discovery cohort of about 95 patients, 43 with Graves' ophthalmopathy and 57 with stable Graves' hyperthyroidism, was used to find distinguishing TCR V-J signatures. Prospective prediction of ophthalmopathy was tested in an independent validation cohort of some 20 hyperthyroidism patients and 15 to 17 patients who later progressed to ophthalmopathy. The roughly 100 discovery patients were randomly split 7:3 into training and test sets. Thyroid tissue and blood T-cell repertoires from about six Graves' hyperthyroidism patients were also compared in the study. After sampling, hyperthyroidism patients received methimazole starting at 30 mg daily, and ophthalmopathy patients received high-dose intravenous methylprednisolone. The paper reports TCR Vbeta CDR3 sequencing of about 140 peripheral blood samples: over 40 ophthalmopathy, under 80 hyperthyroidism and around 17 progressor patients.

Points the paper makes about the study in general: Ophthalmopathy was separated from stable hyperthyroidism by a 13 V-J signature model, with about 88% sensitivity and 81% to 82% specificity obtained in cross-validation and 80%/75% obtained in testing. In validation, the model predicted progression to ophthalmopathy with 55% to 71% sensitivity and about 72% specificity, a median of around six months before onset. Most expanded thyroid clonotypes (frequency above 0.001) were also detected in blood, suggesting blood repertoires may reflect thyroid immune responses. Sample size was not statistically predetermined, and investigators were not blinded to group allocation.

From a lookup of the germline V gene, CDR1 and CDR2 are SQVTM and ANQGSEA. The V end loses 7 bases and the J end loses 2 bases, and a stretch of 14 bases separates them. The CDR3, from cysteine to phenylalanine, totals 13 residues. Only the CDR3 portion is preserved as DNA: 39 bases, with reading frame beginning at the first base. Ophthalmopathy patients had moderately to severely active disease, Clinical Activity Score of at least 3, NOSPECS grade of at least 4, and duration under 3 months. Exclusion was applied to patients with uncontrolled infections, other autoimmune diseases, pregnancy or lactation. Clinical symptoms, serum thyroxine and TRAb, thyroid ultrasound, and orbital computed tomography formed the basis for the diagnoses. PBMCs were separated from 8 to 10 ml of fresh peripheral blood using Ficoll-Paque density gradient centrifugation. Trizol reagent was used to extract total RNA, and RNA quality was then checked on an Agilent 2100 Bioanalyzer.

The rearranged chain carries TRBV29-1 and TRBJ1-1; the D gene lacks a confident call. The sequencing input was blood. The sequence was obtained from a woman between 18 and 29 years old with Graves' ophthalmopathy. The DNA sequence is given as TGCAGCGGTCAGACGGACCTAAACACTGAAGCTTTCTTT. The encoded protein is CSGQTDLNTEAFF.